Reported below is one TCR beta chain. The table came from immunoSEQ multiplex PCR; TCRdb's copy has only in-frame clones and leaves some out. The table shows about 79,000 clones, with roughly 95% occurring only once. The sample comes from a study of T cell changes during pregnancy in multiple sclerosis. Germline V gives CDR1 LGHNT, CDR2 FRNRAP. V shed 6 bases, J shed 1 base, and the junction held 7 bases outside the gene matches. This CDR3 region has 16 residues. Sequencing used peripheral blood, obtained in the second trimester of pregnancy. This clonotype was obtained from a female donor in good health, enrolled as a control in a pregnancy study. This chain connects TRBV12-5 to TRBJ1-1, with TRBD1 matching over 11 bases. The CDR3 sequence is CASGRTGGAQNTEAFF. The CDR3, as DNA: TGTGCTAGTGGGAGGACAGGGGGCGCCCAGAACACTGAAGCTTTCTTT.